Listed below are T cell receptor beta chains from one sample, sequenced in a study of CD8 T cells in Susac syndrome. TCRdb recomputed calls from the immunoSEQ multiplex PCR reads with MiXCR, one row per CDR3 protein. The sample contains about 110,000 distinct CDR3 sequences, around 94% of which appear only once. Specimen: CD8+ T cells from PBMCs. Receptor source: a human donor with Susac syndrome. Each CDR3 is given with its conserved first and last residue. The D gene is left open where the match is weak. Clone size, where shown, is once, few, many, or a class for clones that have expanded.

j_call clone_size cdr3_length d_call v_call cdr3_aa cdr3_nt
TRBJ2-7 - 14 - TRBV20-1 CSARVGYNSYEQYF TGCAGTGCTAGAGTCGGGTACAACTCCTACGAGCAGTACTTC
TRBJ1-2 - 15 - TRBV6-1 CASRPGTDRLYGYTF TGTGCCAGCAGACCCGGGACCGACAGGCTATATGGCTACACCTTC
TRBJ2-7 once 14 - TRBV9 CASSVVGNPHEQYF TGTGCCAGCAGCGTAGTGGGGAACCCCCACGAGCAGTACTTC
TRBJ2-4 - 14 - TRBV12-3/TRBV12-4 CASSFSGLGDIQYF TGTGCCAGCAGTTTCTCGGGGTTAGGGGACATTCAGTACTTC
TRBJ2-7 - 13 - TRBV29-1 CSAVTIGSYEQYF TGCAGCGCCGTGACTATAGGGTCCTACGAGCAGTACTTC
TRBJ2-5 - 17 - TRBV12-3/TRBV12-4 CASSLSPWAGDQETQYF TGTGCCAGCAGTTTATCTCCCTGGGCAGGGGACCAAGAGACCCAGTACTTC
TRBJ1-2 - 14 TRBD1 TRBV29-1 CSVESGTGGSGYTF TGCAGCGTTGAAAGCGGGACAGGGGGCAGTGGCTACACCTTC
TRBJ2-1 - 13 TRBD2 TRBV29-1 CSVEGGGFNEQFF TGCAGCGTTGAAGGCGGGGGATTCAATGAGCAGTTCTTC
TRBJ2-1 - 15 - TRBV25-1 CASIAGPSSYNEQFF TGTGCCAGCATTGCGGGTCCCAGCTCCTACAATGAGCAGTTCTTC
TRBJ1-2 once 16 TRBD1 TRBV9 CASSASVGGQFDGYTF TGTGCCAGCAGCGCCTCGGTGGGGGGACAGTTCGATGGCTACACCTTC
TRBJ1-5 - 12 - TRBV29-1 CSVQRENQPQHF TGCAGCGTGCAGAGAGAGAATCAGCCCCAGCATTTT
TRBJ2-1 - 12 - TRBV14 CASGAAGNEQFF TGTGCCAGCGGGGCCGCGGGCAATGAGCAGTTCTTC
TRBJ1-4 - 16 TRBD1 TRBV20-1 CSATDRAHATNEKLFF TGCAGTGCTACGGACAGGGCCCATGCAACTAATGAAAAACTGTTTTTT
TRBJ2-1 - 16 TRBD2 TRBV18 CASSPPSSGEGDEQFF TGTGCCAGCTCACCACCGAGTAGCGGGGAGGGAGATGAGCAGTTCTTC
TRBJ2-1 - 15 TRBD2 TRBV4-1 CASSQDPGGEGEQFF TGCGCCAGCAGCCAAGATCCGGGGGGGGAAGGTGAGCAGTTCTTC
TRBJ1-1 - 12 - TRBV12-3/TRBV12-4 CASRRIRTEAFF TGTGCCAGCAGGCGCATCCGAACTGAAGCTTTCTTT
TRBJ1-4 once 16 - TRBV4-1 CASSPTSGGANEKLFF TGCGCCAGCAGCCCCACCTCCGGGGGGGCTAATGAAAAACTGTTTTTT
TRBJ2-3 - 15 TRBD2 TRBV9 CASSPFGGVEDTQYF TGTGCCAGCAGCCCCTTCGGGGGGGTGGAAGATACGCAGTATTTT
TRBJ1-1 - 11 - TRBV12-3/TRBV12-4 CASSLTAEAFF TGTGCCAGCAGTTTAACCGCTGAAGCTTTCTTT
TRBJ1-1 once 15 - TRBV20-1 CSARSSREWNTEAFF TGCAGTGCTAGATCGTCCAGGGAGTGGAACACTGAAGCTTTCTTT
TRBJ2-5 - 14 - TRBV9 CASSASGAQETQYF TGTGCCAGCAGCGCGTCCGGGGCTCAAGAGACCCAGTACTTC
TRBJ2-1 - 13 - TRBV29-1 CSVEGGEYNEQFF TGCAGCGTTGAAGGCGGGGAGTACAATGAGCAGTTCTTC
TRBJ2-3 - 17 TRBD1 TRBV12-3/TRBV12-4 CASSSAGTGSVADTQYF TGTGCCAGCAGTTCGGCCGGGACAGGGAGCGTGGCAGATACGCAGTATTTT
TRBJ1-3 - 15 - TRBV14 CASSQDGVSGNTIYF TGTGCCAGCAGCCAAGACGGGGTCTCTGGAAACACCATATATTTT
TRBJ2-7 few 12 - TRBV12-3/TRBV12-4 CASSLGSAEQYF TGTGCCAGCAGTTTAGGCTCTGCCGAGCAGTACTTC
TRBJ1-5 - 15 - TRBV9 CASSVGDRINQPQHF TGTGCCAGCAGCGTAGGCGACAGAATCAATCAGCCCCAGCATTTT
TRBJ2-7 - 13 - TRBV19 CASNQGGRFEQYF TGTGCCAGTAACCAAGGGGGTCGTTTCGAGCAGTACTTC
TRBJ2-2 - 12 - TRBV24-1 CATSGPGGELFF TGTGCCACCTCCGGCCCCGGGGGGGAGCTGTTTTTT
TRBJ2-3 few 12 - TRBV7-9 CASSLGLDTQYF TGTGCCAGCAGCTTAGGCCTAGATACGCAGTATTTT
TRBJ1-2 - 9 - TRBV19 CASTPGWVF TGTGCCAGTACCCCGGGATGGGTCTTC
TRBJ2-5 - 16 TRBD2 TRBV5-1 CASSLEEGGDQETQYF TGCGCCAGCAGCTTGGAAGAGGGAGGGGACCAAGAGACCCAGTACTTC
TRBJ1-6 - 15 - TRBV4-1 CASSQVDTVDSPLHF TGCGCCAGCAGCCAAGTAGATACGGTTGATTCACCCCTCCACTTT
TRBJ1-1 - 13 - TRBV14 CASSPVPGTEAFF TGTGCCAGCAGCCCTGTCCCTGGGACTGAAGCTTTCTTT
TRBJ2-3 - 16 TRBD2 TRBV27 CASSLRSGGATDTQYF TGTGCCAGCAGTTTACGTAGCGGGGGAGCAACAGATACGCAGTATTTT
TRBJ1-2 once 13 - TRBV9 CASSVEGGEGYTF TGTGCCAGCAGCGTCGAGGGAGGGGAAGGCTACACCTTC
TRBJ1-1 - 14 - TRBV9 CASSVGSEYTEAFF TGTGCCAGCAGCGTAGGATCTGAGTACACTGAAGCTTTCTTT
TRBJ2-3 - 15 - TRBV12-5 CASGLVPIQGNTQYF TGTGCTAGTGGTTTGGTGCCAATTCAGGGAAATACGCAGTATTTT
TRBJ1-1 - 11 - TRBV19 CASTRTNEAFF TGTGCCAGCACCCGGACCAATGAAGCTTTCTTT
TRBJ1-1 - 13 TRBD1 TRBV19 CASSGGQSTEAFF TGTGCCAGCTCAGGGGGACAGAGCACTGAAGCTTTCTTT
TRBJ2-1 - 15 TRBD1 TRBV9 CASSVEGRGPNEQFF TGTGCCAGCAGCGTAGAAGGCAGGGGGCCCAATGAGCAGTTCTTC
TRBJ2-5 - 13 - TRBV7-9 CASSPVGEETQYF TGTGCCAGCAGCCCCGTCGGGGAAGAGACCCAGTACTTC
TRBJ2-2 - 14 - TRBV12-3/TRBV12-4 CASSLFLGHGELFF TGTGCCAGCAGTTTGTTTCTCGGACACGGGGAGCTGTTTTTT
TRBJ2-3 - 15 - TRBV7-2 CASSLAYRSTDTQYF TGTGCCAGCAGCTTAGCCTACCGTAGCACAGATACGCAGTATTTT
TRBJ2-1 once 16 - TRBV7-2 CASSSSRAGMGDEQFF TGTGCCAGCAGCTCATCAAGGGCAGGGATGGGCGATGAGCAGTTCTTC
TRBJ2-2 - 17 TRBD2 TRBV7-8 CASSLPSGGENTGELFF TGTGCCAGCAGCTTGCCTAGCGGGGGGGAGAACACCGGGGAGCTGTTTTTT